These 7 T cell receptor beta chains were all obtained from the same sample, sequenced in a study of T cell responses to AZD1222 COVID-19 vaccine. Libraries were prepared by immunoSEQ multiplex PCR; TCRdb keeps only in-frame clonotypes and omits some of them. The sample contains 100,000 or so clones, approximately 91% of which appear only once. The sequencing used peripheral blood, collected on day 0 of AZD1222 vaccination. All receptors come from an adult in good health.

The chain recombines TRBV5-1 with TRBJ2-2; tentative D call: TRBD1 (5 bases). The CDR3 has 15 residues. The germline CDR1 and CDR2 sequences are SGHRS and YFSETQ. V was pared by 0 bases and J by 3 bases, with 9 bases between. The CDR3 region has the DNA TGCGCCAGCAGCTTGGGGGGCTGGGACACCGGGGAGCTGTTTTTT. It is translated as CASSLGGWDTGELFF.

This chain connects TRBV7-9 to TRBJ2-1; TRBD2 matches 7 bases. The CDR3 contains 15 residues. Germline V gives CDR1 SEHNR, CDR2 FQNEAQ (reference sequence). Losses at the gene ends were 3 bases for V and 5 bases for J; bases not matched to a gene: 7. CDR3 region: CASSFFSGPDNEQFF. In nucleotides, the CDR3 is TGTGCCAGCAGCTTCTTTAGCGGGCCGGACAATGAGCAGTTCTTC.

This clone was detected only a few times. This chain uses TRBV7-9 with TRBJ2-3; 7 bases align to TRBD2. CDR1 and CDR2 (germline): SEHNR, FQNEAQ (reference sequence). This CDR3 has 15 amino acids. The V and J ends lost 2 bases and 5 bases, in that order; junction bases with no gene match: 7. CDR3 in amino acids: CASSLLPGGVDTQYF. The CDR3 nucleotides read TGTGCCAGCAGCTTACTACCGGGAGGTGTAGATACGCAGTATTTT.

This chain joins TRBV12-3 or TRBV12-4 and TRBJ2-7; perhaps TRBD1 as D (6 bases). This CDR3 region has 13 residues. V lost 3 bases and J 6 bases, leaving 12 bases between the germline ends. The CDR3 spells CASSLTIRGEQYF. CDR3 DNA sequence: TGTGCCAGCAGTTTGACAATCAGGGGCGAGCAGTACTTC.

This clone was counted a few times. The V call is TRBV5-6, the J call TRBJ1-1; D remains unclear. CDR1 is SGHDT and CDR2 is YYEEEE in the germline V gene. Trimming cost V 0 bases and J 3 bases, with 9 bases left between them. CDR3 length equals 14 residues. CDR3 region: CASSLGSMHTEAFF. Here the CDR3 DNA reads TGTGCCAGCAGCTTGGGATCGATGCACACTGAAGCTTTCTTT.

The chain carries TRBV20-1 and TRBJ1-1; TRBD1 might be the D (6 bases). The V gene lost 3 bases and the J gene lost 1 base, with 15 bases spanning the gap. The CDR3 is 15 residues long. Germline V gene sequence: CDR1 DFQATT, CDR2 SNEGSKA (reference sequence). The CDR3, as DNA: TGCAGTGCTAGTAGCAGGGGCGCCGGGAACACTGAAGCTTTCTTT. It yields the protein CSASSRGAGNTEAFF.

Turning to this clone: Different DNA sequences within this sample yield the same CDR3. The chain combines TRBV9 with TRBJ1-2, with D hard to call. V lost 3 bases to trimming and J lost 2 bases, with 2 bases between them. The CDR3 is 11 amino acids. The germline V gene has CDR1 SGDLS and CDR2 YYNGEE. The CDR3 loop is CASSANYGYTF. The CDR3 DNA reads TGTGCCAGCAGCGCAAACTATGGCTACACCTTC.